The next 24 T cell receptor beta chains were all read from a single sample in a study of T-cell reconstitution after alpha-beta-depleted transplantation in children. TCRbeta library construction was performed incorporating unique molecular identifiers. TCRdb recomputed calls from the PCR reads with MiXCR, one row per CDR3 protein. In the table there are about 170,000 distinct CDR3 sequences, around 10% of which are singletons. This material consisted of PBMCs, taken before TCRalphabeta/CD19-depleted stem cell transplant. The receptors derive from a boy younger than 10 with acute myeloid leukemia, due to receive a stem cell transplant.

This clonotype was found many times. The chain carries TRBV4-2 and TRBJ1-5; tentative D call: TRBD1 (5 bases). V lost 0 bases to trimming and J lost 7 bases, with 10 bases between them. This CDR3 contains 14 residues. Germline CDR1 LGHNA, CDR2 YNFKEQ. The CDR3 region is CASSQERGRQPQHF. Here the CDR3 DNA reads TGTGCCAGCAGCCAAGAAAGGGGCAGGCAGCCCCAGCATTTT.

The sample holds many counts of this clonotype. This sequence joins TRBV12-3 or TRBV12-4 and TRBJ2-3, with 8 bases fitting TRBD2. V trimming: 3 bases; J trimming: 5 bases; junction bases outside the gene matches: 7. The CDR3 length is 15 residues. As DNA, the CDR3 is TGTGCCAGCAGTTTTTTGAGCGGGAGAGGAGATACGCAGTATTTT. Its translation: CASSFLSGRGDTQYF.

This clonotype was seen at least ten times. V usage is TRBV12-3 or TRBV12-4 and J usage is TRBJ2-6, with D unclear. CDR3 length equals 14 residues. V lost 7 bases and J 0 bases, leaving 7 bases between the germline ends. The CDR3 bases are TGTGCCAGCACCCTGGGCTCTGGGGCCAACGTCCTGACTTTC. Translated, it gives CASTLGSGANVLTF.

This clonotype was recorded many times. The chain couples TRBV15 to TRBJ1-2, with TRBD1 as a possible D gene (5 bases). CDR1 LNHNV and CDR2 YYDKDF come from the germline V gene (reference sequence). Trimming cost V 0 bases and J 0 bases, with 14 bases left between them. CDR3 length equals 17 residues. CDR3 region: CATSRDLGAASNYGYTF. In DNA, the CDR3 is TGTGCCACCAGCAGAGATCTAGGGGCAGCCTCTAACTATGGCTACACCTTC.

In its sample, this clonotype was seen many times. The chain links TRBV6-5 to TRBJ2-7; the match to TRBD2 covers 12 bases. V was pared by 4 bases and J by 4 bases, with 8 bases of the junction left unmatched. The CDR3 length is 16 residues. Germline V gives CDR1 MNHEY, CDR2 SVGAGI. This chain's CDR3 is CASSSTGLAGPYEQYV. The CDR3 bases are TGTGCCAGCAGTTCCACCGGACTAGCGGGGCCATACGAGCAGTACGTC.

This clonotype has a handful of counts. The V call is TRBV6-5, the J call TRBJ2-2; 10 nucleotides agree with TRBD2. Unmatched junction bases numbered 4, after V lost 4 bases and J lost 2 bases. CDR1 and CDR2 (germline): MNHEY, SVGAGI. This CDR3 is built from 16 residues. The CDR3 loop is CASSFLAGENTGELFF. For the CDR3, the DNA is TGTGCCAGCAGTTTCCTAGCGGGGGAAAACACCGGGGAGCTGTTTTTT.

In its sample, this clonotype was seen many times. The rearrangement uses TRBV20-1 and TRBJ2-5; D is unclear. Germline assignment: CDR1 DFQATT and CDR2 SNEGSKA (reference sequence). Deletions cut 6 bases from V and 0 bases from J, with 11 bases between. This CDR3 region has 13 residues. DNA of the CDR3: TGCAGTGCCCGGACCCCCCACCAAGAGACCCAGTACTTC. Translating it yields CSARTPHQETQYF.

This clonotype was counted at least ten times. The rearrangement joins TRBV20-1 to TRBJ2-7; 7 bases map to TRBD2. This CDR3 comprises 13 residues. V dropped 1 base and J dropped 7; count of bases not matched to a gene: 7. Germline V gene sequence: CDR1 DFQATT, CDR2 SNEGSKA (reference sequence). The DNA of the CDR3 is TGCAGTGCTAGAGCCAGCGGGACCCGGGAGCAGTACTTC. Protein sequence: CSARASGTREQYF.

This clonotype has at least ten counts. One end of the junction fails to match germline, which may point to a read error. DNA for the CDR3: TGTTCCAGTAGGACCGGGACTAGCGGGACAGATACGCAGTATTTT. Its protein is CSSRTGTSGTDTQYF. The chain uses TRBV28 and TRBJ2-3; 12 bases line up with TRBD2. This CDR3 has 15 amino acids. Per germline, CDR1 MDHEN and CDR2 SYDVKM.

Ten or more counts support this clonotype. The genes are TRBV5-1 and TRBJ2-7, with 10 positions matching TRBD1. CDR1 SGHRS and CDR2 YFSETQ come from the germline V gene. Trimming removed 0 bases from V and 6 bases from J; junction bases left unmatched: 9. This CDR3 contains 16 residues. The CDR3 loop reads CASSLEPRDRGGEQYF. The CDR3 nucleotides are TGCGCCAGCAGCTTGGAACCCCGGGACAGGGGTGGCGAGCAGTACTTC.

Remarks on this clonotype: A single base separates this from a much larger clone, so it may be a read error. The rearrangement links TRBV7-8 to TRBJ2-7, with 7 bases aligning to TRBD1. Per germline, CDR1 SGHVS and CDR2 FQNEAQ. This CDR3 has 14 amino acids. J lost 6 bases, V lost 5 bases, and 10 bases had no gene match. The CDR3 nucleotides are TGTGCCAGCAGCCAGCCCACGACAGGGAGCGAGCAGTACTTC. Translating it yields CASSQPTTGSEQYF.

This clonotype was seen many times. The V call is TRBV20-1, the J call TRBJ2-2; D not certain. V gave up 2 bases and J gave up 4 bases, with 8 bases separating them. Germline assignment: CDR1 DFQATT and CDR2 SNEGSKA (reference sequence). CDR3 length: 13 residues. CDR3: CSARTVTTGELFF. CDR3 in DNA: TGCAGTGCTAGAACAGTGACCACCGGGGAGCTGTTTTTT.

This clonotype was counted at least ten times. V is TRBV4-1 and J is TRBJ2-1; no definite D call. Germline V CDR1 and CDR2: MGHRA, YSYEKL. This CDR3 comprises 15 residues. V lost 0 bases and J lost 10, with 16 bases in between. DNA for the CDR3: TGCGCCAGCAGCCAAGAGCAGGCAACCCCCCGAGAGCAGTTCTTC. Translating gives CASSQEQATPREQFF.

This clonotype was observed many times. This CDR3 reads CAISPLQEVSYNEQFF. The CDR3 DNA follows: TGTGCCATCAGCCCTTTACAGGAAGTCTCCTACAATGAGCAGTTCTTC. This chain connects TRBV10-3 to TRBJ2-1; possibly TRBD1 for D (5 bases). The V gene lost 6 bases and the J gene lost 0 bases, with 15 bases spanning the gap. Germline CDR1 ENHRY, CDR2 SYGVKD. The CDR3 runs 16 residues.

This clonotype was seen many times. This CDR3 is CASSEEVGETQYF. The CDR3 DNA reads as TGTGCCAGCAGTGAGGAGGTGGGAGAGACCCAGTACTTC. The chain is built from TRBV2 and TRBJ2-5, with D perhaps TRBD2 (5 bases). The CDR3 is 13 amino acids. With 3 bases removed from V and 4 bases from J, the gap between germline ends came to 9 bases. The germline V gene has CDR1 SNHLY and CDR2 FYNNEI.

Comments on this clonotype: A read error is possible here, since a much larger clone lies one base away. The chain uses TRBV12-3 or TRBV12-4 and TRBJ1-5; 8 nucleotides align to TRBD1. The CDR3 spans 14 residues. The CDR3 coding sequence is TGTGTCAGCAGTTGGGACAGGAACGATCAGCCCCAGCATTTT. It translates to CVSSWDRNDQPQHF.

This clonotype has a count of ten or more. V and J are TRBV29-1 and TRBJ1-5; TRBD1 is a possible D gene (5 bases). The CDR3 has 13 residues. Germline CDR1 reads SQVTM; CDR2 reads ANQGSEA. Between the trimmed V and J ends, which lost 4 bases and 5 bases, there was a span of 12 bases. Written as DNA, the CDR3 is TGCAGCGTTGCTACAGCGGGGGATCAGCCCCAGCATTTT. This encodes CSVATAGDQPQHF.

This clonotype was seen ten or more times. The chain recombines TRBV6-1 with TRBJ2-1; the match to TRBD1 covers 10 bases. V dropped 10 bases and J dropped 8; count of bases not matched to a gene: 14. This CDR3 is built from 15 residues. CDR1 is MNHNS and CDR2 is SASEGT in the germline V gene. As DNA, the CDR3 is TGTGCCACCCTTACTGGGACAGGGGCTAGTGATGAGCAGTTCTTC. Translation: CATLTGTGASDEQFF.

This clonotype was counted many times. The chain links TRBV4-1 to TRBJ2-7, with D unresolved. Trimming shortened V by 1 base and J by 0 bases, and 7 bases separated the two germline ends. The V gene's germline CDR1 is MGHRA and CDR2 YSYEKL. This CDR3 is 14 amino acids long. The CDR3 here is CASSQVKGSYEQYV. The CDR3 DNA reads TGCGCCAGCAGCCAAGTTAAGGGCTCCTACGAGCAGTACGTC.

This clonotype has at least ten counts. V and J are TRBV28 and TRBJ2-3; 9 positions agree with TRBD2. There are 13 residues in the CDR3. The ends lost 4 bases at V and 14 bases at J; junction bases unmatched: 10. Per the germline V gene, CDR1 is MDHEN and CDR2 is SYDVKM. Here the CDR3 DNA reads TGTGCCAGCAGTTATCCAAGGACTAGCGACCCGTATTTT. Translating it yields CASSYPRTSDPYF. The full variable domain, in which reference TRBV28 and TRBJ2-3 provide the parts outside the CDR3, is DVKVTQSSRYLVKRTGEKVFLECVQDMDHENMFWYRQDPGLGLRLIYFSYDVKMKEKGDIPEGYSVSREKKERFSLILESASTNQTSMYLCASSYPRTSDPYFGPGTRLTVL.

The chain is built from TRBV30 and TRBJ1-2; 10 bases align to TRBD1. V dropped 4 bases and J dropped 4; count of bases not matched to a gene: 9. Looked up from germline, CDR1 is GTSNPN and CDR2 is SVGIG (reference sequence). This CDR3 comprises 15 residues. The CDR3 nucleotides are TGTGCCTGGACCCCAAGGGGACAGGGGATCTATGGCTACACCTTC. Its protein is CAWTPRGQGIYGYTF. Full variable domain (missing parts from reference TRBV30 and TRBJ1-2): SQTIHQWPATLVQPVGSPLSLECTVEGTSNPNLYWYRQAAGRGLQLLFYSVGIGQISSEVPQNLSASRPQDRQFILSSKKLLLSDSGFYLCAWTPRGQGIYGYTFGSGTRLTVV.

This clonotype showed up many times. This chain connects TRBV7-9 to TRBJ1-5; D unresolved. In germline, CDR1 is SEHNR, CDR2 FQNEAQ (reference sequence). Trimming took 3 bases from V and 3 from J, leaving 9 bases between them. This CDR3 spans 14 amino acids. This CDR3 reads CASSFSNSNQPQHF. The CDR3, as DNA: TGTGCCAGCAGCTTTTCTAATTCCAATCAGCCCCAGCATTTT.

The sample holds a few counts of this clonotype. This chain links TRBV12-5 with TRBJ2-6; D is perhaps TRBD1 (6 bases). The V and J ends lost 5 bases and 2 bases respectively, with 10 bases between them. Germline CDR1 is LGHNT and CDR2 is FRNRAP. The CDR3 has 15 residues. CDR3 nucleotides: TGTGCTAGTGGTCCAACAGGGACTGGGGCCAACGTCCTGACTTTC. Its protein product is CASGPTGTGANVLTF.

The CDR3 DNA is TGTGCCAGTTGGGGTGGCCCACGTACCGGGGAGCTGTTTTTT. This gives the protein CASWGGPRTGELFF. The chain links TRBV19 to TRBJ2-2; D unresolved. V was cut by 8 bases and J by 5 bases, with 15 bases left in between. The CDR3 consists of 14 residues. CDR1 is LNHDA, CDR2 SQIVND, per germline (reference sequence).